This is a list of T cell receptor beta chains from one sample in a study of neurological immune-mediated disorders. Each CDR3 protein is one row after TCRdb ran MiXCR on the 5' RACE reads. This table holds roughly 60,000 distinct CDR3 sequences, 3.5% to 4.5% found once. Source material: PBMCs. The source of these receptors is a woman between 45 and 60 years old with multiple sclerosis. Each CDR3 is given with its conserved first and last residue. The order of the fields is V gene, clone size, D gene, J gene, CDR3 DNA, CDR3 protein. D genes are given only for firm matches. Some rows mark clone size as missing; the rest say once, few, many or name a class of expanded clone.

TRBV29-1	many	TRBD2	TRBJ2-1	TGCAGCGTTGGGACTAGCGGGAGGAGGAATGAGCAGTTCTTC	CSVGTSGRRNEQFF
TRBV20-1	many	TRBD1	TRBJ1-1	TGCAGTGCTAGAGAATGGACAGGGCCGGAGGCTTTCTTT	CSAREWTGPEAFF
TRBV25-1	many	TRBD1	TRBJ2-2	TGTGCCAGCATGGGGGACAGAGGGGCCGGGGAGCTGTTTTTT	CASMGDRGAGELFF
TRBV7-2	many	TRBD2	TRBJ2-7	TGTGCCAGCAGCTCCCGAGCGGGAGTCGAGCAGTACTTC	CASSSRAGVEQYF
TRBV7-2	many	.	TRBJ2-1	TGTGCCAGCAGCTTAGACAGGGACACCTACAATGAGCAGTTCTTC	CASSLDRDTYNEQFF
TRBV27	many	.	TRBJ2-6	TGTGCCAGCAGTTTGCAGGCCTATTACTCTGGGGCCAACGTCCTGACTTTC	CASSLQAYYSGANVLTF
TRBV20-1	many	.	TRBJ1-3	TGCAGTGCTAGCCAGGGCGCTGGAAACACCATATATTTT	CSASQGAGNTIYF
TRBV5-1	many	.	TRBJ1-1	TGCGCCAGCAGTCCCGGGACACATAACACTGAAGCTTTCTTT	CASSPGTHNTEAFF
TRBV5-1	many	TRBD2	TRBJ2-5	TGCGCCAGCAGCTTGGTACTAGCGGGAAGGGTTGAGACCCAGTACTTC	CASSLVLAGRVETQYF
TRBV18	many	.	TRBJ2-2	TGTGCCAGCTCATCACTAGAGACCGGGGAGCTGTTTTTT	CASSSLETGELFF
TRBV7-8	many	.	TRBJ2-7	TGTGCCAGCAGCCTCACCGGGAGCAACACCTACGAGCAGTACTTC	CASSLTGSNTYEQYF
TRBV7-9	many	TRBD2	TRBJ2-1	TGTGCCAGCAGCTTAGTGGGTAGCGGGACATACAATGAGCAGTTCTTC	CASSLVGSGTYNEQFF
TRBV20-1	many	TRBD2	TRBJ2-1	TGCAGTGCTACCCCGACTAGCGGGAGTTGGGGTGAGCAGTTCTTC	CSATPTSGSWGEQFF
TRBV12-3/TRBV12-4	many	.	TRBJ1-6	TGTGCCAGCAGGGTACAGCATTCACCCCTCCACTTT	CASRVQHSPLHF
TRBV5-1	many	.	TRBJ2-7	TGCGCCAGCAGCTTGGCTGGGACCGAGCAGTACTTC	CASSLAGTEQYF
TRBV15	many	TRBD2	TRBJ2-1	TGTGCCACCAGCTGGGCGGGAGTTCGGAATGAGCAGTTCTTC	CATSWAGVRNEQFF
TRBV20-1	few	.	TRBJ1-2	TGCAGTGCCTCCCGATCAGATGAAAATGGCTACACCTTC	CSASRSDENGYTF
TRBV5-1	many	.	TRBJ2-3	TGCGCCAGCAGCCTCCGAATCGACACAGATACGCAGTATTTT	CASSLRIDTDTQYF
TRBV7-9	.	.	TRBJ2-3	TGTGCCAGCAGCCCTATCTCCTCCACAGATACGCAGTATTTT	CASSPISSTDTQYF
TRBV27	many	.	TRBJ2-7	TGTGCCAGCAGTTTAACAGGGAACAGCTACGAGCAGTACTTC	CASSLTGNSYEQYF
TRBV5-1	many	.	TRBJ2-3	TGCGCCAGCACGTCGCGGGACCAGGGTGCAGATACGCAGTATTTT	CASTSRDQGADTQYF
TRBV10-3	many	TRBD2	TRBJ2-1	TGTGCCATCAGTCATAGGACTAGCGGGAGTAAAAATGAGCAGTTCTTC	CAISHRTSGSKNEQFF
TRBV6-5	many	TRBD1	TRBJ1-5	TGTGCCAGCAGAAGGGGACAGGGAAGCAATCAGCCCCAGCATTTT	CASRRGQGSNQPQHF